The clone carrying this TCR beta chain has at least ten counts. MiXCR was run by TCRdb on the PCR reads, yielding one entry per CDR3 protein. The table shows about 300,000 distinct CDR3 sequences, with about a fifth occurring only once. This sample was taken from a study of molecular identifiers for immune sequencing clone quantification. The trim removed 4 bases at V and 4 bases at J, leaving 16 bases unmatched. The length of the CDR3 is 17 residues. Germline V lookup: CDR1 SGHRS, CDR2 YFSETQ. This clonotype was obtained from a human donor in good health. Some libraries in this study had Jurkat cell RNA spiked in. The V and J genes are TRBV5-1 and TRBJ2-5, with 7 bases that match TRBD2. Sample: naive CD8+ T cells from blood, with Jurkat cell RNA spiked in. Specified subset: FACS-sorted CD8+CD4-CCR7+CD45RA+ naive T cells. CDR3 in DNA: TGCGCCAGCAGCCAAATGGGAGGGCCGTACACAACAGAGACCCAGTACTTC. Translated, it gives CASSQMGGPYTTETQYF.